This entry lists 2 T cell receptor beta chains sequenced from one sample in a study of PD-1 blockade in classical Hodgkin lymphoma. Brentuximab vedotin exposure varied, and every patient relapsed after autologous stem cell transplantation. Only in-frame clones appear in the TCRdb table, and some are missing; sequencing was by immunoSEQ multiplex PCR. The table includes roughly 92,000 clones, around nine tenths detected once. The specimen was peripheral blood mononuclear cells (PBMCs), collected at baseline. These receptors were collected from a human donor with classical Hodgkin lymphoma.

This clone was seen a single time. The chain couples TRBV5-1 to TRBJ2-5; D is unclear. The germline gives CDR1 SGHRS, CDR2 YFSETQ. V lost 5 bases, J lost 2 bases, and 16 bases lay in between. The CDR3 has 15 amino acids. Here the CDR3 DNA reads TGCGCCAGCAGGCAGACCTGGGGATTACAAGAGACCCAGTACTTC. Its translation: CASRQTWGLQETQYF.

This rearrangement joins TRBV7-3 to TRBJ2-3, with 10 bases lining up with TRBD2. J was trimmed by 1 base and V by 6 bases; bases with no gene match: 4. The germline gives CDR1 SGHTA, CDR2 FQGTGA. The CDR3 runs to 15 residues. The CDR3 nucleotides are TGTGCCAGCAGGCCCGGGACTAGCGGCACAGATACGCAGTATTTT. Amino acids: CASRPGTSGTDTQYF.